This T cell receptor (beta chain) was recovered during a study of cytotoxic CD8 clonotypes in ibrutinib-treated CLL. The wider study: The cohort had over nine relapsed/refractory and fewer than 16 treatment-naive patients, 17 to 18 IGHV unmutated. Findings of the study overall: Clonality increased with ibrutinib response but returned toward baseline at progression. Public clonotypes were rare and shrank or held steady on treatment.

V dropped 3 bases and J dropped 1 base, with 12 bases sitting between them. This CDR3 has 15 residues. Per the germline V gene, CDR1 is KGHSH and CDR2 is LQKENI. With regard to this clone: Its antigen is not identified.

Profiling relied on immunoSEQ multiplex PCR, and the TCRdb table lists in-frame clones only, not all of them. The profile shows some 150,000 clones, around 80% of them singletons. The sample consisted of PBMCs, taken after 36 months of ibrutinib treatment. The receptor comes from a human donor with chronic lymphocytic leukemia. The chain carries TRBV18 and TRBJ1-1, with D tentatively TRBD1 (6 bases). CDR3 in DNA: TGTGCCAGCTCACCTCCAGGGGTGGCGAACACTGAAGCTTTCTTT. Encoded protein: CASSPPGVANTEAFF.